A single T cell receptor beta chain is shown here with its context. Antigen specificity is unknown. The sample belongs to a study of CD8+ T cells in alopecia areata. Study-wide points: Scalp clonality decreased significantly with tofacitinib, and so did expanded CD8+ clones among the top 100.

Treatment here: oral pan-JAK inhibitor, 5-10 mg twice daily. Peripheral blood, together with lesional scalp punch biopsies, was collected from alopecia areata patients. RNA extraction was followed by reverse transcription into cDNA, which acted as the sequencing template. Sequencing was performed with immunoSEQ multiplex PCR; in TCRdb, only in-frame clones are kept and a portion is missing. The sample has a few hundred thousand clones, around 64% seen once. V dropped 5 bases and J dropped 4 bases, with 12 bases sitting between them. Germline CDR1 is SGHRS and CDR2 is YFSETQ. The CDR3 runs to 13 residues.

Sample: CD4+ T cells sorted from blood, taken at approximately week 51, from a patient treated with tofacitinib. This TCR was recovered from a human donor with alopecia areata. V is TRBV5-1 and J is TRBJ2-5; D remains ambiguous. The CDR3 loop is CASSGGWAETQYF. CDR3 DNA: TGCGCCAGCAGTGGTGGCTGGGCAGAGACCCAGTACTTC. Looking up the rest from reference TRBV5-1 and TRBJ2-5 gives the full variable domain: KAGVTQTPRYLIKTRGQQVTLSCSPISGHRSVSWYQQTPGQGLQFLFEYFSETQRNKGNFPGRFSGRQFSNSRSEMNVSTLELGDSALYLCASSGGWAETQYFGPGTRLLVL.